This record looks at one TCR beta chain sequence and its context. This clone has just one count. Its specific antigen is unknown. Per-base qualities were not stored, and no clone one base away is much larger. The sample originates from a study of graft-versus-host responses after intestinal transplantation (dated by TCRdb to about 2021). Regarding the research as a whole: The transplants that recipients got were multivisceral, liver-intestinal, or isolated intestinal. All recipients received anti-thymocyte globulin induction followed by maintenance tacrolimus and steroids for 3 to 4 years. After intestinal transplantation, graft-versus-host and host-versus-graft alloreactive T cell clones were followed in the graft, circulation and bone marrow using bulk TCR-beta CDR3 sequencing. Alloreactive clones were identified by sequencing pre-transplant mixed lymphocyte reaction products and comparing them with unstimulated pre-transplant donor and recipient T cells. A cohort of about two dozen intestinal transplant recipients, including one retransplant, was enrolled, and a few patients lacking pretransplant specimens were excluded. A peak of at least 4% donor T cells among recipient peripheral blood mononuclear cells was the definition used for donor T cell macrochimerism. Instead of going to the commercial service, samples from a few later patients were sequenced in-house on an Illumina MiSeq and processed with MiXCR.

The paper's findings and limits, for the study overall: Early after transplant, peak levels of circulating GvH clones were found to be associated with declines in HvG clones. GvH clones turned up in recipient bone marrow, with some appearing earlier in ileal mucosa or blood, a pattern consistent with an intestinal mucosal origin. The conclusions were limited by the relatively low number and heterogeneity of the intestinal transplant patients. High GvH to HvG T cell clonal ratios were observed in the allografts of patients with donor T cell macrochimerism.

V ends up 0 bases short and J 2 bases short, with an unmatched junction base count of 18. From the cysteine through the phenylalanine, the CDR3 covers 20 amino acids. The CDR3 DNA has 60 bases and is translated from base 1. CDR1 and CDR2 are drawn from the germline V gene (reference sequence): MNHEY, SMNVEV. The method behind the library was the immunoSEQ multiplex PCR assay. Adaptive Biotechnologies carried out high-throughput TCR-beta CDR3 sequencing of genomic DNA for most patients. In the source study's methods: TCR sequencing data for some 17 patients were retrieved from Adaptive's ImmunoSEQ software; a few other patients were processed with MiXCR and VDJtools. Because the origin of CDR3 nucleotide sequences shared between donor and recipient could not be assigned, those sequences were removed. Alloreactive clones required at least 2-fold expansion over unstimulated cells and minimum CFSE-low frequency of 0.002% (template counts) or 0.001% (read counts). Mappable clones were those detected in sequenced pre-transplant spleen, lymph node, or MLR CFSE-low populations of the donor or recipient. Cumulative frequency of alloreactive clones was calculated as a percentage of all sequences weighted by copy number. TCRdb took over this immuneACCESS table, retaining in-frame rearrangements with V and J assigned. Such tables are incomplete; in checked studies, under half of the missing clones stem from an unresolved V gene, and the remainder is unexplained. That table furnishes V, J and clone size, whereas the DNA furnished D and trimming. The sample yields roughly 16,000 clones; approximately 80% were counted once. Of the sample, approximately 3.8% falls within the top ten clones.

Dithiothreitol, EDTA incubations and collagenase D digestion were used to isolate intraepithelial and lamina propria lymphocytes from graft specimens. Bulk TCR-beta sequencing was performed on serial intestinal graft biopsy specimens collected as late as 600 days after transplant. The sequence joins TRBV27 to TRBJ1-1, and 7 bases in between align with TRBD1. Sample: ileum tissue, taken 584 days after intestinal transplantation. The sequence came from a human patient who received an intestinal transplant, so some T cells may come from the graft donor. The DNA sequence is as follows: TGTGCCAGCAGTTTATCCCCGGGTCAGGGGGGATATGGATCCAACACTGAAGCTTTCTTT. It is translated as CASSLSPGQGGYGSNTEAFF.